The 29 T cell receptor beta chains given below trace back to one sample, sequenced in a study of molecular identifiers for immune sequencing clone quantification. One entry per CDR3 protein results from TCRdb running MiXCR on the PCR reads. Among over 50,000 distinct CDR3 sequences listed, about a third were seen once. Sequencing input: naive CD8+ T cells from blood, with Jurkat cell RNA spiked in. Subset in this sample: FACS-sorted CD8+CD4-CCR7+CD45RA+ naive T cells. The receptor set was obtained from a human donor in good health. Some libraries in this study had Jurkat cell RNA spiked in.

This chain links TRBV6-2 or TRBV6-3 with TRBJ2-7; 8 nucleotides agree with TRBD2. The CDR3 has 15 amino acids. CDR1 is MNHEY and CDR2 is SVGEGT in the germline V gene. With 2 bases clipped from V and 4 bases from J, the junction kept 7 bases outside the gene matches. The CDR3 coding sequence is TGTGCCAGCAGTTACGGAGGCGGGAGGTGGTACGAGCAGTACTTC. Residues: CASSYGGGRWYEQYF.

This clonotype has a count of ten or more. The rearrangement links TRBV5-6 to TRBJ2-3; 8 bases are a match to TRBD1. This CDR3 has 15 amino acids. Germline V lookup: CDR1 SGHDT, CDR2 YYEEEE. V lost 7 bases and J lost 2; bases outside the gene matches: 9. Here the CDR3 reads CASDGQGSITDTQYF. The CDR3 DNA reads TGTGCCAGCGACGGACAGGGATCCATCACAGATACGCAGTATTTT. The whole variable domain, filled in from reference TRBV5-6 and TRBJ2-3, reads DAGVTQSPTHLIKTRGQQVTLRCSPKSGHDTVSWYQQALGQGPQFIFQYYEEEERQRGNFPDRFSGHQFPNYSSELNVNALLLGDSALYLCASDGQGSITDTQYFGPGTRLTVL.

This clonotype has only a few counts. The chain combines TRBV9 with TRBJ2-3, with 11 bases matching TRBD1. Trimming took 5 bases from V and 6 from J; bases not matched to a gene: 11. Germline V gene data show CDR1 as SGDLS and CDR2 as YYNGEE. There are 16 residues in the CDR3. CDR3 loop: CASRGHGQGASDTQYF. DNA for the CDR3: TGTGCCAGCAGGGGCCACGGACAGGGGGCATCCGATACGCAGTATTTT.

By its share, this clonotype is medium-sized (0.01 to 0.1%). This chain joins TRBV28 and TRBJ2-7; TRBD1 agrees at 8 bases. The CDR3 has 13 residues. Germline V gene sequence: CDR1 MDHEN, CDR2 SYDVKM. Trimming removed 7 bases from V and 12 bases from J; junction bases left unmatched: 14. The CDR3 sequence: CASTPDRAARRYF. As DNA, the CDR3 is TGTGCCAGCACACCGGACAGGGCAGCACGCCGGTACTTC.

Comment on this clonotype: This clone may be a read error of a much larger clone one base away. Here the CDR3 reads CASRSNQPQHF. CDR3 DNA: TGTGCCAGCAGATCGAATCAGCCCCAGCATTTT. The chain links TRBV28 to TRBJ1-5; the D is unclear. The V end lost 6 bases, the J end lost 4 bases, and 4 bases lay between the germline ends. CDR3 length equals 11 residues. The germline CDR1 and CDR2 sequences are MDHEN and SYDVKM.

Many counts were recorded for this clonotype. J is TRBJ1-5 and V is TRBV7-8, with D tentatively TRBD1 (5 bases). V was pared by 6 bases and J by 1 base, with 13 bases between. In germline, CDR1 is SGHVS, CDR2 FQNEAQ. This CDR3 has 15 residues. CDR3: CASSLPGLSNQPQHF. Here the CDR3 DNA reads TGTGCCAGCAGTCTCCCGGGACTAAGCAATCAGCCCCAGCATTTT.

This clonotype was counted at least ten times. The V and J genes are TRBV29-1 and TRBJ2-7; D not resolved. The germline V and J ends were trimmed by 0 bases and 4 bases, with 10 bases remaining between them. In germline, CDR1 is SQVTM, CDR2 ANQGSEA. The CDR3 extends over 13 amino acids. The CDR3 DNA sequence: TGCAGCGTTGAAGATCCGACCCTGTACGAGCAGTACTTC. This encodes CSVEDPTLYEQYF.

There are many counts of this clonotype. The genes are TRBV5-4 and TRBJ2-7; D uncertain. Germline loops: CDR1 SGHNT, CDR2 YYREEE (reference sequence). The V gene lost 0 bases and the J gene lost 5 bases, with 6 bases spanning the gap. The CDR3 has 12 residues. The CDR3 DNA is TGTGCCAGCAGCTTGGCCAAGGACGAGCAGTACTTC. Amino acid sequence: CASSLAKDEQYF.

The chain joins TRBV7-9 to TRBJ2-7; 8 bases map to TRBD1. Germline CDR1 SEHNR, CDR2 FQNEAQ (reference sequence). V trimming: 2 bases; J trimming: 5 bases; junction bases outside the gene matches: 11. The CDR3 sequence is 16 residues long. As DNA, the CDR3 is TGTGCCAGCAGCTTACGCCGGACAGGGAGGTCCAACGAGCAGTACTTC. It encodes CASSLRRTGRSNEQYF.

The chain combines TRBV7-2 with TRBJ2-2; TRBD2 matches at 9 bases. Trimming cost V 3 bases and J 0 bases; bases outside gene matches: 8. Germline V lookup: CDR1 SGHTA, CDR2 FQGNSA. This CDR3 is 18 amino acids long. The CDR3 here is CASSLGWLAGSNTGELFF. CDR3 sequence (DNA): TGTGCCAGCAGCTTGGGATGGCTAGCGGGATCGAACACCGGGGAGCTGTTTTTT.

J is TRBJ2-3 and V is TRBV13; a possible D gene is TRBD2 (6 bases). Germline CDR1 and CDR2: PRHDT and FYEKMQ (reference sequence). The CDR3 runs to 15 residues. Trimming shortened V by 5 bases and J by 0 bases, and 12 bases separated the two germline ends. CDR3 amino acids: CASSPGLTSTDTQYF. DNA for the CDR3: TGTGCCAGCAGCCCCGGACTAACTAGCACAGATACGCAGTATTTT.

This clonotype has more than one count but fewer than ten. V gene TRBV12-3 or TRBV12-4 combines with J gene TRBJ1-2; D gene ambiguous. V lost 4 bases and J 3 bases, leaving 9 bases between the germline ends. The CDR3 is 13 residues long. CDR3 sequence (DNA): TGTGCCAGCAGTTCCTCGGATTACTATGGCTACACCTTC. It codes for CASSSSDYYGYTF.

The CDR3 sequence is CACGSGTGREKLFF. CDR3 coding DNA: TGTGCCTGCGGATCCGGCACGGGGAGAGAAAAACTGTTTTTT. The chain links TRBV27 to TRBJ1-4; no definite D call. There are 14 residues in the CDR3. V lost 11 bases and J 8 bases, leaving 21 bases between the germline ends. From germline, CDR1 is MNHEY and CDR2 SMNVEV (reference sequence).

On this clonotype: A read error may be the cause here, since a much bigger clone is one base away. The J gene is TRBJ1-4, the V gene TRBV28, with D possibly matching TRBD1 (5 bases). This CDR3 region has 15 residues. CDR1 is MDHEN, CDR2 SYDVKM, per germline. CDR3 residues: CASSLSSVGVEKLSF. The CDR3 coding sequence is TGTGCCAGCAGTTTATCCTCCGTGGGGGTGGAAAAACTGTCTTTT.

This clonotype was seen many times. The chain links TRBV5-5 to TRBJ1-1; no firm D call. With 4 bases removed from V and 6 bases from J, the gap between germline ends came to 10 bases. Germline CDR1 reads SGHKS; CDR2 reads YYEKEE (reference sequence). The CDR3 runs 12 residues. CDR3 nucleotide sequence: TGTGCCAGCAGCCTAGACTTCGCTGAAGCTTTCTTT. Amino acid sequence: CASSLDFAEAFF.

This chain connects TRBV20-1 to TRBJ2-3, with 11 bases that match TRBD2. V dropped 1 base and J dropped 6; count of bases not matched to a gene: 15. CDR1 DFQATT and CDR2 SNEGSKA come from the germline V gene (reference sequence). The CDR3 sequence is 18 residues long. This CDR3 reads CSARGLAGLGGGMDTQYF. Written as DNA, the CDR3 is TGCAGTGCTAGAGGACTAGCGGGACTAGGAGGGGGAATGGATACGCAGTATTTT.

A note on this clonotype: A much larger clone differs from this one at a single base, so this may be a read error. The chain recombines TRBV7-8 with TRBJ1-1; 8 nucleotides agree with TRBD1. Per germline, CDR1 SGHVS and CDR2 FQNEAQ. The CDR3 sequence is 12 residues long. CDR3 nucleotides: TGTGCCAGCCGGACAGGGAACACTGAAGCTATCTTT. The encoded protein is CASRTGNTEAIF.

This clonotype was recorded many times. The rearrangement links TRBV28 to TRBJ2-7; tentative D call: TRBD1 (6 bases). V was cut by 8 bases and J by 5 bases, with 13 bases left in between. This CDR3 comprises 12 residues. The germline gives CDR1 MDHEN, CDR2 SYDVKM. CDR3 DNA: TGTGCCAGCTCGACCAGGGGAAACGAGCAGTACTTC. Translating gives CASSTRGNEQYF.

This clonotype has more than one count but fewer than ten. V is TRBV4-1 and J is TRBJ2-1, with D perhaps matching TRBD1 or TRBD2 (5 bases each). Germline lookup yields CDR1 MGHRA and CDR2 YSYEKL. Trimming removed 1 base from V and 4 bases from J, with 11 bases in between. The CDR3 length is 15 residues. The CDR3 DNA follows: TGCGCCAGCAGCCAAGCTTTAGGGACGTACAATGAGCAGTTCTTC. This encodes CASSQALGTYNEQFF.

This chain joins TRBV19 and TRBJ2-7; D uncertain. Germline V CDR1 and CDR2: LNHDA, SQIVND (reference sequence). The CDR3 totals 15 residues. V was clipped by 3 bases and J by 0 bases, with 12 bases between them. CDR3 nucleotide sequence: TGTGCCAGTAGTATCGACTTCGGTCGCTCCTACGAGCAGTACTTC. This gives the protein CASSIDFGRSYEQYF.

This clonotype turned up a few times. CDR3 sequence (DNA): TGTGCCAGCAACCCGGGACTCCTCAATGAGCAGTTCTTC. Protein: CASNPGLLNEQFF. The V and J genes are TRBV7-9 and TRBJ2-1; D perhaps matches TRBD2 (6 bases). CDR1 is SEHNR and CDR2 is FQNEAQ in the germline V gene (reference sequence). The CDR3 is 13 amino acids. V was trimmed by 7 bases and J by 6 bases, leaving 13 bases between them.

On this clonotype itself: A read error is possible here, since a much larger clone lies one base away. Because the CDR3 is missing its conserved closing phenylalanine or tryptophan, this is likely a read error. The chain is built from TRBV6-5 and TRBJ2-7; D is uncertain. The CDR3 spans 14 residues. CDR1 and CDR2 from the germline V gene are MNHEY and SVGAGI. V shed 2 bases and J shed 5 bases, with 13 bases lying between them. In DNA, the CDR3 is TGTGCCAGCAGTTACCTGGCCCTCGGCGACGAGCAGTACATC. The encoded protein is CASSYLALGDEQYI.

This clonotype turned up a few times. V usage is TRBV20-1 and J usage is TRBJ1-1; D is uncertain. V lost 0 bases to trimming and J lost 1 base, with 6 bases between them. The germline CDR1 and CDR2 sequences are DFQATT and SNEGSKA (reference sequence). The CDR3 spans 13 residues. CDR3 protein: CSARDLRNTEAFF. The CDR3 DNA sequence: TGCAGTGCTAGAGATCTTAGGAACACTGAAGCTTTCTTT.

This clonotype appeared many times. The rearrangement links TRBV7-2 to TRBJ2-2; possible D gene TRBD1, 6 bases. Trimming took 7 bases from V and 1 from J, leaving 10 bases between them. CDR1 SGHTA and CDR2 FQGNSA come from the germline V gene. The CDR3 has 14 amino acids. DNA for the CDR3: TGTGCCAGCACCGAGGACAGGAACACCGGGGAGCTGTTTTTT. Its protein is CASTEDRNTGELFF.

This clonotype was counted many times. V usage is TRBV5-6 and J usage is TRBJ2-7; D is perhaps TRBD2 (5 bases). Germline V gives CDR1 SGHDT, CDR2 YYEEEE. Trimming took off 6 bases at V and 2 bases at J, with 18 bases between the two ends. This CDR3 region has 15 residues. The CDR3: CASTLGAGTAYEQYF. For the CDR3, the DNA is TGTGCCAGCACCCTCGGTGCGGGTACTGCCTACGAGCAGTACTTC. Drawing the rest from reference TRBV5-6 and TRBJ2-7, the complete variable domain is DAGVTQSPTHLIKTRGQQVTLRCSPKSGHDTVSWYQQALGQGPQFIFQYYEEEERQRGNFPDRFSGHQFPNYSSELNVNALLLGDSALYLCASTLGAGTAYEQYFGPGTRLTVT.

This clonotype has a count of ten or more. The chain carries TRBV27 and TRBJ1-5; tentatively, D is TRBD1 (5 bases). The V gene's germline CDR1 is MNHEY and CDR2 SMNVEV (reference sequence). This CDR3 is built from 13 residues. V was cut by 3 bases and J by 4 bases, with 7 bases left in between. CDR3 sequence (DNA): TGTGCCAGCAGTTTTGGGGCAAATCAGCCCCAGCATTTT. Translating it yields CASSFGANQPQHF.

This chain connects TRBV12-3 or TRBV12-4 to TRBJ2-2; D assignment may be TRBD1 or TRBD2 (5 bases each). Trimming removed 3 bases at V and 1 base at J, with 15 bases between. The CDR3 is 17 amino acids. In DNA form, the CDR3 reads TGTGCCAGCAGTTTCTCTGGGGGAGACTTGAACACCGGGGAGCTGTTTTTT. Protein product: CASSFSGGDLNTGELFF.

The chain joins TRBV6-2 or TRBV6-3 to TRBJ2-5; D perhaps matches TRBD2 (5 bases). The CDR3 is 14 amino acids. CDR1 is MNHEY, CDR2 SVGEGT, per germline. V was trimmed by 0 bases and J by 5 bases, leaving 10 bases between them. CDR3 sequence (DNA): TGTGCCAGCAGTTACTCGCGGGTAGTGGAGACCCAGTACTTC. As protein: CASSYSRVVETQYF.

This clonotype showed up just a few times. The chain joins TRBV7-9 to TRBJ2-3; 8 bases match TRBD2. With V trimmed by 4 bases and J by 4 bases, 10 bases remained unmatched. Germline assignment: CDR1 SEHNR and CDR2 FQNEAQ (reference sequence). The CDR3 runs to 16 residues. The CDR3 protein is CASSSLAGKRSDTQYF. The CDR3 DNA sequence: TGTGCCAGCAGCTCATTAGCGGGAAAGCGGTCAGATACGCAGTATTTT.